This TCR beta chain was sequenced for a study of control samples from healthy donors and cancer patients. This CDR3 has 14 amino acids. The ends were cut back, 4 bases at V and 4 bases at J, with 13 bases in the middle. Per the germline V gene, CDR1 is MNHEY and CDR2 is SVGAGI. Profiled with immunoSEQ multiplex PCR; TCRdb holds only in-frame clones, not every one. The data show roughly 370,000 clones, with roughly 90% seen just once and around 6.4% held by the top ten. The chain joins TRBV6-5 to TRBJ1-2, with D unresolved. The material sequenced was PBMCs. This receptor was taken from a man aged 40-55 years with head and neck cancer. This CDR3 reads CASSFRRLPYGYTF. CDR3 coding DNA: TGTGCCAGCAGTTTCAGACGGCTTCCCTATGGCTACACCTTC.